This entry is about one T cell receptor (beta chain). As yet, its antigen is unknown. These data belong to a study of shared clonotypes between healthy human individuals. TCRdb's copy holds only in-frame clones and misses some; the assay was immunoSEQ multiplex PCR. Of about 1.5 million clones in the sample, roughly 98% were seen once. Study observations and caveats: Clonotypes shared by all four sorted-subset donors had higher generation probabilities than non-shared clonotypes. Four donors held roughly 5% of naive CD4 clonotypes in common.

This CDR3 has 12 amino acids. Germline CDR1 is MDHEN and CDR2 is SYDVKM. Trimming shortened V by 7 bases and J by 2 bases, and 9 bases separated the two germline ends. The sequenced sample consisted of naive CD4+ T cells sorted from blood. Regarding subset: CD45RA+ positively selected. The receptor was isolated from a young man in good health. The chain is built from TRBV28 and TRBJ2-7; D call uncertain. The CDR3 sequence is CASKVSTYEQYF. Written as DNA, the CDR3 is TGTGCCAGCAAGGTGTCCACCTACGAGCAGTACTTC.